This TCR beta chain stems from a study of T cell responses to AZD1222 COVID-19 vaccine (dated by TCRdb to about 2021). Notes on the research overall: AZD1222 recipients whose second dose came at about 4 weeks and those whose second dose came at about 12 weeks were combined into one group, since spike-specific TCR depth and breadth did not differ between the two schedules. Trial participants were enrolled by age into subgroups of 18-55, 56-69 and 70-plus years, and 148, 28 and 57 TCR-sequenced participants, respectively, were included in these subgroups. A total of over 230 trial participants underwent TCR sequencing, of whom roughly 210 received two doses of AZD1222 and about 25 received two doses of the MenACWY control vaccine.

Explained via the paper, the time point label denotes: baseline before first vaccination. Vaccinee samples came from UK trials COV001 and COV002, including a single-blind randomized controlled phase 2/3 trial of AZD1222 (ChAdOx1 nCoV-19) in healthy adults. For TCRbeta chain sequencing, PBMC samples were collected from trial participants at day 0 and at day 28 after the second dose. The CDR3 regions of human TCRbeta chains were analyzed by immunosequencing. As for how the authors treated the data: TCRs in the repertoires were compared against a reference library of SARS-CoV-2-specific TCRs that had been generated with the MIRA antigen-specificity platform. Breadth was defined as the fraction of unique TCRs that were SARS-CoV-2-associated, and depth was defined as the fraction of total T cells that were SARS-CoV-2-associated. Using the MIRA data, each spike-specific TCR was mapped to the spike region that the TCR reacts to and placed in a CD4 or CD8 class. Log10-transformed breadth and depth values were compared by one-way ANOVA with Sidak's multiple comparisons tests. TCRdb re-hosts the immuneACCESS table, in-frame sequences only. Its copies lack some clones; in the studies checked, an unresolved V gene accounts for under half of them, and the cause for the rest is not known. That table gives V, J and clone size, and the DNA gave D and trimming. In this sample the table shows about 55,000 clones, approximately 90% of which occur a single time. Over 3.5% of the sample rests with the top ten.

A note on this clone: Its antigen has not been determined. No base quality information exists; no much larger clone differs at one position.

Overall study outcomes, separate from this receptor: Because no day 14 peak-response samples were available, repertoires were characterized only after the peak T cell response. Most participants were white British and females outnumbered males, and the authors suggested that clonal diversity may have been underestimated. Only 5 to 7 AZD1222 recipients were SARS-CoV-2 seropositive at baseline, limiting conclusions about previously exposed vaccinees. Reportedly, close to half of the unique spike-specific TCRs recognized epitopes lying outside the regions that are mutated in the B.1.351 and B.1.1.7 variants. After two AZD1222 doses, both the breadth and the depth of spike-specific TCRs were significantly higher than at day 0 and than in MenACWY recipients. The 56-69-year group was small, and its depth increase did not reach significance, likely because of low power. Vaccine-associated CD4 TCRs spanned the whole spike protein, with dominant responses in regions 160-218 and 743-854.

The input for sequencing was peripheral blood, taken on day 0 of AZD1222 vaccination. The TCR sequence derives from an adult in good health.

The CDR3 reads as follows: CATSPGGTQNTEAFF. The sequenced DNA is TGTGCCACCAGCCCTGGGGGGACACAGAACACTGAAGCTTTCTTT. Here the chain combines TRBV15 and TRBJ1-1; the best D guess is TRBD1, with 6 bases matching. CDR1 LNHNV and CDR2 YYDKDF are derived from the germline V gene (reference sequence). The CDR3 has 15 amino acids, counting the end cysteine and phenylalanine. Solely the CDR3 DNA is kept, with 45 bases framed from the first base. V is shortened by 5 bases, J by 1 base, and the region joining them spans 14 bases.